The 14 T cell receptor beta chains below were found in one sample sequenced in a study of identical twins. TCRdb reanalysed the 5' RACE reads using MiXCR and keeps one entry per CDR3 protein. The sample consists of 700,000 or so distinct CDR3 sequences, about 20% of them appearing once. These data are also associated with another study on T cells expressing NK-cell markers.

Sequenced: PBMCs. These receptors were taken from a woman under 30 in good health.

This clonotype was detected a few times. The CDR3 sequence is CASSSKRGQYF. CDR3 DNA sequence: TGTGCCAGCAGTTCAAAGCGGGGGCAGTATTTT. The V and J genes are TRBV6-5 and TRBJ2-3; 7 nucleotides agree with TRBD2. Germline V lookup: CDR1 MNHEY, CDR2 SVGAGI. The CDR3 runs to 11 residues. With 4 bases clipped from V and 11 bases from J, the junction kept 3 bases outside the gene matches.

The chain combines TRBV11-3 with TRBJ1-1; D uncertain. CDR1 SGHNT and CDR2 YENEEA come from the germline V gene. The CDR3 covers 13 residues. Trimming removed 3 bases from V and 8 bases from J, with 13 bases in between. The CDR3 is CASSFKAGQEAFF. The DNA for the CDR3 is TGTGCCAGCAGCTTTAAGGCCGGTCAAGAAGCTTTCTTT. The whole variable domain, filled in from reference TRBV11-3 and TRBJ1-1, reads EAGVVQSPRYKIIEKKQPVAFWCNPISGHNTLYWYLQNLGQGPELLIRYENEEAVDDSQLPKDRFSAERLKGVDSTLKIQPAELGDSAVYLCASSFKAGQEAFFGQGTRLTVV.

This clonotype was counted only a few times. The gene calls are TRBV20-1 and TRBJ2-1; 11 nucleotides line up with TRBD2. CDR3 length: 16 amino acids. The V and J ends lost 5 bases and 1 base, in that order; junction bases with no gene match: 7. The germline CDR1 and CDR2 sequences are DFQATT and SNEGSKA (reference sequence). The CDR3 here is CSAPPGTSGSYNEQFF. DNA for the CDR3: TGCAGTGCTCCCCCCGGGACTAGCGGTTCCTACAATGAGCAGTTCTTC.

This clonotype was seen ten or more times. The genes are TRBV5-1 and TRBJ1-5; D call uncertain. Germline values: CDR1 SGHRS, CDR2 YFSETQ. The CDR3 spans 15 residues. The V end lost 4 bases, the J end lost 0 bases, and 11 bases lay between the germline ends. Here the CDR3 reads CASSAVSGSNQPQHF. In nucleotides, the CDR3 is TGCGCCAGCAGCGCGGTTAGCGGTAGCAATCAGCCCCAGCATTTT.

The table lists this clonotype with a few counts. The rearrangement links TRBV5-1 to TRBJ1-2; TRBD1 might be the D (6 bases). Looked up from germline, CDR1 is SGHRS and CDR2 is YFSETQ. The CDR3 consists of 14 residues. V was pared by 4 bases and J by 4 bases, with 14 bases between. The CDR3 nucleotides are TGCGCCAGCAGCCGGATGGACAGCAGCTATGGCTACACCTTC. This translates into CASSRMDSSYGYTF.

Written as DNA, the CDR3 is TGCAGTGCTAGTGAGCGCGCCCAAAGGAATGAGCAGTTCTTC. Translation: CSASERAQRNEQFF. The rearrangement uses TRBV20-1 and TRBJ2-1; no definite D call. Germline V gene data show CDR1 as DFQATT and CDR2 as SNEGSKA (reference sequence). The CDR3 totals 14 residues. Trimming pared 3 bases from V and 7 bases from J, leaving 16 bases between.

The CDR3, as DNA: TGCAGTGCTCTCACAGGCTCAACCATTCAGTACTTC. Protein product: CSALTGSTIQYF. The V call is TRBV20-1, the J call TRBJ2-4; a possible D gene is TRBD1 (5 bases). Germline assignment: CDR1 DFQATT and CDR2 SNEGSKA (reference sequence). The length of the CDR3 is 12 residues. Trimming cost V 5 bases and J 9 bases, with 14 bases left between them.

V gene TRBV15 combines with J gene TRBJ2-5; the D is unclear. Trimming removed 8 bases at V and 2 bases at J, with 12 bases between. The CDR3 consists of 13 residues. Germline CDR1 LNHNV, CDR2 YYDKDF (reference sequence). The CDR3 loop reads CATQRSSQETQYF. The CDR3 nucleotides are TGTGCCACCCAAAGGAGCAGTCAAGAGACCCAGTACTTC.

V usage is TRBV6-1 and J usage is TRBJ2-1, with D perhaps TRBD2 (8 bases). CDR1 and CDR2 (germline): MNHNS, SASEGT. This CDR3 comprises 19 residues. The V end lost 6 bases, the J end lost 3 bases, and 27 bases lay between the germline ends. Written as DNA, the CDR3 is TGTGCCAGCAGGGGGGCAGGGGGGTCGAGCGGGAGCCTCTACAATGAGCAGTTCTTC. Amino acid sequence: CASRGAGGSSGSLYNEQFF.

In its sample, this clonotype was seen a few times. The chain links TRBV5-1 to TRBJ1-3, with 7 bases that match TRBD1. The CDR3 has 14 amino acids. CDR1 and CDR2 from the germline V gene are SGHRS and YFSETQ. Trimming took 4 bases from V and 2 from J; bases not matched to a gene: 3. CDR3 bases: TGCGCCAGCAGCGAGACAGGGACTGGAAACACCATATATTTT. Residues: CASSETGTGNTIYF.

This sequence joins TRBV29-1 and TRBJ2-2; D remains ambiguous. In germline, CDR1 is SQVTM, CDR2 ANQGSEA. Trimming shortened V by 8 bases and J by 1 base, and 8 bases separated the two germline ends. This CDR3 spans 12 amino acids. The CDR3 spells CSTKGNTGELFF. The CDR3 nucleotides read TGCAGCACAAAGGGGAACACCGGGGAGCTGTTTTTT.

The gene calls are TRBV20-1 and TRBJ2-7, with D uncertain. This CDR3 region has 13 residues. Looked up from germline, CDR1 is DFQATT and CDR2 is SNEGSKA (reference sequence). Trimming shortened V by 7 bases and J by 0 bases, and 13 bases separated the two germline ends. CDR3: CSVPGYSSYEQYF. CDR3 coding DNA: TGCAGTGTACCCGGGTATAGCTCCTACGAGCAGTACTTC.

This clonotype was observed a handful of times. V and J are TRBV7-9 and TRBJ2-2, with a weak D call TRBD1 (6 bases). Germline V gene sequence: CDR1 SEHNR, CDR2 FQNEAQ (reference sequence). This CDR3 has 12 amino acids. CDR3 region: CVAQGNTGELFF. CDR3 bases: TGTGTGGCACAGGGGAACACCGGGGAGCTGTTTTTT.

A few counts support this clonotype. The V and J genes are TRBV10-3 and TRBJ2-1; 10 bases match TRBD2. The CDR3 covers 14 residues. J was trimmed by 7 bases and V by 10 bases; bases with no gene match: 10. Germline-derived CDR1 and CDR2 are ENHRY and SYGVKD. Here the CDR3 reads CATSVAGGSNEQFF. In nucleotides, the CDR3 is TGTGCCACCTCAGTAGCGGGAGGTTCGAATGAGCAGTTCTTC.